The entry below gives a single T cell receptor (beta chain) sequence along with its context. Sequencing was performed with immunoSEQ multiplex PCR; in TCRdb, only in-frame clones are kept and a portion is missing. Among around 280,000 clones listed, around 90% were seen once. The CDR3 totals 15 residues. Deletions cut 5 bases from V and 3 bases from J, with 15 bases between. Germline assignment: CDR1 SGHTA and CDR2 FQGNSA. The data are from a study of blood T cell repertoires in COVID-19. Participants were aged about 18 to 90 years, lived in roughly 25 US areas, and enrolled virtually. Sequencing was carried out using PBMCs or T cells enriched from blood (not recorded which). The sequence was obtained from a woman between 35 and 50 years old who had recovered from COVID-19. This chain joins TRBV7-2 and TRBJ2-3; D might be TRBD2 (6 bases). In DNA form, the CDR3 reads TGTGCCAGCAGCGAGATTCACCGGGGGACAGATACGCAGTATTTT. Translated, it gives CASSEIHRGTDTQYF.